One sample yielded the 7 T cell receptor beta chains listed below, sequenced in a study of T cells after yellow fever vaccination. TCRdb used MiXCR to reprocess the 5' RACE reads, holding one entry per CDR3 protein. The top ten hold around 16% of the sample, which has under 600,000 distinct CDR3 sequences, roughly a fifth seen once. The sample here was PBMCs, taken roughly 23 days after the first yellow fever vaccination. The origin of the receptors is a man in his late teens or twenties who received the YFV17D yellow fever vaccine.

This clonotype was observed a handful of times. The rearrangement joins TRBV29-1 to TRBJ2-3; no firm D call. Trimming took off 4 bases at V and 2 bases at J, with 7 bases between the two ends. The CDR3 runs to 12 residues. Germline V lookup: CDR1 SQVTM, CDR2 ANQGSEA. The CDR3 reads CSVGGPTDTQYF. DNA for the CDR3: TGCAGCGTTGGTGGACCCACAGATACGCAGTATTTT.

This clonotype was observed a handful of times. The chain couples TRBV20-1 to TRBJ2-3; unclear D gene. V was pared by 5 bases and J by 6 bases, with 9 bases between. Germline values: CDR1 DFQATT, CDR2 SNEGSKA (reference sequence). The CDR3 has 11 residues. DNA for the CDR3: TGCAGTGCTTCTGCCGGGGATACGCAGTATTTT. Translated: CSASAGDTQYF.

This clonotype was found once. The rearrangement joins TRBV28 to TRBJ2-6; TRBD1 agrees at 7 bases. The V segment lost 9 bases and the J segment 0 bases; nucleotides outside the gene matches: 5. The CDR3 length is 15 residues. CDR1 and CDR2 from the germline V gene are MDHEN and SYDVKM. The chain's CDR3 is CASGQAVSGANVLTF. DNA for the CDR3: TGTGCCAGTGGACAGGCTGTCTCTGGGGCCAACGTCCTGACTTTC.

This chain connects TRBV19 to TRBJ2-1; D remains unclear. V lost 6 bases to trimming and J lost 1 base, with 25 bases between them. From germline, CDR1 is LNHDA and CDR2 SQIVND (reference sequence). This CDR3 spans 19 amino acids. The CDR3 region is CASRPRTLSRSSSYNEQFF. In nucleotides, the CDR3 is TGTGCCAGTAGACCCCGTACCCTTTCGCGGTCGAGTTCCTACAATGAGCAGTTCTTC.

This clonotype was seen a single time. The chain couples TRBV11-1 to TRBJ2-7; perhaps TRBD2 as D (5 bases). The CDR3 has 16 amino acids. Per germline, CDR1 SGHAT and CDR2 FQDESV (reference sequence). V shed 5 bases and J shed 0 bases, with 17 bases lying between them. CDR3 sequence: CASSPLVAGSSYEQYV. The CDR3 DNA reads TGTGCCAGCAGCCCGCTGGTAGCTGGGAGCTCCTACGAGCAGTACGTC.

The chain uses TRBV20-1 and TRBJ2-3; D possibly matches TRBD1 or TRBD2 (5 bases each). The CDR3 extends over 15 amino acids. Germline loops: CDR1 DFQATT, CDR2 SNEGSKA (reference sequence). V shed 0 bases and J shed 1 base, with 11 bases lying between them. This CDR3 is CSARDGDHRTDTQYF. The DNA of the CDR3 is TGCAGTGCTAGAGACGGGGACCACCGCACAGATACGCAGTATTTT.

The rearrangement uses TRBV24-1 and TRBJ2-3; no definite D call. Germline V gene sequence: CDR1 KGHDR, CDR2 SFDVKD. CDR3 length: 12 amino acids. V lost 6 bases and J 3 bases, leaving 6 bases between the germline ends. The CDR3 sequence is CATSWTTDTQYF. CDR3 DNA sequence: TGTGCCACCAGTTGGACGACAGATACGCAGTATTTT.